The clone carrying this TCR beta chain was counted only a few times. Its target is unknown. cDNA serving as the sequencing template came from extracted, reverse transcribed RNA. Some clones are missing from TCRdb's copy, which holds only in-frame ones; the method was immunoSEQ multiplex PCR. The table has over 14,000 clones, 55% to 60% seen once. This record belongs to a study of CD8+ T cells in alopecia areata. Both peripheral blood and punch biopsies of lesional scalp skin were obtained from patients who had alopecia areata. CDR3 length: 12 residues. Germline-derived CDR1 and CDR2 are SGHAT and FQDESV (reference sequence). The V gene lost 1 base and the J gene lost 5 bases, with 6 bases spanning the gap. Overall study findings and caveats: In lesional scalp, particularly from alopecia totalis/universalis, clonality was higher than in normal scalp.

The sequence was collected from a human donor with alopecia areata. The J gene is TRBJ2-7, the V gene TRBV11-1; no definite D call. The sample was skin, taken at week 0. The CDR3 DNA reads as TGTGCCAGCAGCTTAGGGGTAAACGAGCAGTACTTC. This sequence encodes CASSLGVNEQYF.